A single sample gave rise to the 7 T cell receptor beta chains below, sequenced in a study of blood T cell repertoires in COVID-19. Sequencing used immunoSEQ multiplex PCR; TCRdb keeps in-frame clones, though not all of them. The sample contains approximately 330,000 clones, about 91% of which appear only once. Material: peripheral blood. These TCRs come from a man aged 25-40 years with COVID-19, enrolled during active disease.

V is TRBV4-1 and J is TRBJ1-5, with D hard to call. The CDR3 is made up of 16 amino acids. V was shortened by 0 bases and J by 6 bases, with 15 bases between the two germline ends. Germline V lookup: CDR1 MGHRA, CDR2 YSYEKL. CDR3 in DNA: TGCGCCAGCAGCCAAGATTTGGCCCTAGGTAGTCAGCCCCAGCATTTT. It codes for CASSQDLALGSQPQHF.

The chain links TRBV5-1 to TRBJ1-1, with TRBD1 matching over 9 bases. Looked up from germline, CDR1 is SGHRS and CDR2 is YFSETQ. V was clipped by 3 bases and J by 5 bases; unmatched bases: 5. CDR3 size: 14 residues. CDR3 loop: CASSSGTGLTEAFF. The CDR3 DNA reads TGCGCCAGCAGCTCCGGGACAGGGTTAACTGAAGCTTTCTTT.

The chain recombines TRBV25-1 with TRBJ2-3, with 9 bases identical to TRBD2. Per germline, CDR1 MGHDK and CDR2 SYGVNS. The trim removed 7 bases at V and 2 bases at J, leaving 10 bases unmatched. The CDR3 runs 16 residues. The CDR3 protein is CASTKGLAGITDTQYF. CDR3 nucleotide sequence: TGTGCCAGCACCAAGGGTCTAGCGGGGATCACAGATACGCAGTATTTT.

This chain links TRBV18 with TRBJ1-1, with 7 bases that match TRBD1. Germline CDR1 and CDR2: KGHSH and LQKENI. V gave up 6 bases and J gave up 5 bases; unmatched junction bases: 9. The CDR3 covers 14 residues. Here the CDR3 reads CASSSRGDRTEAFF. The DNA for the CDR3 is TGTGCCAGCTCGAGCAGGGGGGATAGGACTGAAGCTTTCTTT. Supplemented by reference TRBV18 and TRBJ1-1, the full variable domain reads NAGVMQNPRHLVRRRGQEARLRCSPMKGHSHVYWYRQLPEEGLKFMVYLQKENIIDESGMPKERFSAEFPKEGPSILRIQQVVRGDSAAYFCASSSRGDRTEAFFGQGTRLTVV.

In nucleotides, the CDR3 is TGTGCCAGCTCACCCAGGGGGCCGGCTAATGAAAAACTGTTTTTT. Translation gives CASSPRGPANEKLFF. This chain uses TRBV18 with TRBJ1-4, with 8 bases that match TRBD1. CDR1 and CDR2 (germline): KGHSH, LQKENI. The CDR3 sequence is 15 residues long. The V and J ends lost 3 bases and 3 bases, in that order; junction bases with no gene match: 3.

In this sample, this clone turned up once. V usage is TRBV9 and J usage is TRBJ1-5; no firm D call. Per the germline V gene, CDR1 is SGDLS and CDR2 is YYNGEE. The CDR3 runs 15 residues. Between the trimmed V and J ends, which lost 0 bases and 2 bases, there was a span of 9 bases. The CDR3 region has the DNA TGTGCCAGCAGCGTAGGCGGGATGGGCAATCAGCCCCAGCATTTT. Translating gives CASSVGGMGNQPQHF.

The CDR3 spells CASSFGGTTSYNEQFF. The DNA of the CDR3 is TGTGCCAGCAGCTTTGGAGGGACTACCTCCTACAATGAGCAGTTCTTC. The chain employs TRBV7-2 and TRBJ2-1, with 7 bases aligning to TRBD2. This CDR3 region has 16 residues. Germline loops: CDR1 SGHTA, CDR2 FQGNSA. Trimming at V came to 3 bases and at J to 0 bases, leaving 5 bases not matched to a gene. Drawing the rest from reference TRBV7-2 and TRBJ2-1, the complete variable domain is GAGVSQSPSNKVTEKGKDVELRCDPISGHTALYWYRQSLGQGLEFLIYFQGNSAPDKSGLPSDRFSAERTGGSVSTLTIQRTQQEDSAVYLCASSFGGTTSYNEQFFGPGTRLTVL.